A single sample gave rise to the 26 T cell receptor beta chains below, sequenced in a study of OX40 agonist ivuxolimab in advanced cancers. Sequenced by immunoSEQ multiplex PCR; TCRdb stores in-frame clones only, minus some. The sample consists of roughly 73,000 clones, 80% to 90% of them appearing once. Sequencing was performed on CD4+ or CD8+ T cells sorted from blood, taken in a trial of the OX40 agonist ivuxolimab. These receptor sequences come from an adult with an advanced solid tumor such as melanoma, head and neck, liver or kidney cancer.

A word on this clone: The same CDR3 also results from other DNA sequences found in this sample. The CDR3 region has the DNA TGTGCCATCAGTGAGTCCCGGGACAATGAGCAGTTCTTC. This encodes CAISESRDNEQFF. This chain links TRBV10-3 with TRBJ2-1, with D hard to call. The germline V gene encodes CDR1 ENHRY and CDR2 SYGVKD. The CDR3 spans 13 residues. V was trimmed by 0 bases and J by 5 bases, leaving 5 bases between them.

The V call is TRBV5-1, the J call TRBJ1-2; TRBD1 matches 10 bases. V gave up 1 base and J gave up 4 bases; unmatched junction bases: 4. CDR1 and CDR2 (germline): SGHRS, YFSETQ. CDR3 size: 15 residues. In DNA, the CDR3 is TGCGCCAGCAGCTTGTGGGACAGGGGACTCTATGGCTACACCTTC. It is translated as CASSLWDRGLYGYTF.

The CDR3 DNA sequence: TGTGCCAGCAGCTTGGAAGGGGGTGGAAGGTACGAGCAGTACTTC. Translation gives CASSLEGGGRYEQYF. The rearrangement links TRBV5-4 to TRBJ2-7; perhaps TRBD1 as D (6 bases). The V gene lost 0 bases and the J gene lost 4 bases, with 14 bases spanning the gap. The CDR3 has 15 residues. Per germline, CDR1 SGHNT and CDR2 YYREEE (reference sequence).

The V gene is TRBV7-9, the J gene TRBJ2-5, with 13 bases lining up with TRBD2. From germline, CDR1 is SEHNR and CDR2 FQNEAQ (reference sequence). V lost 4 bases, J lost 2 bases, and 4 bases stayed unmatched. This CDR3 is 16 amino acids long. The CDR3: CASSYPGLAGQETQYF. CDR3 coding DNA: TGTGCCAGCAGCTATCCGGGACTAGCGGGACAAGAGACCCAGTACTTC.

The gene calls are TRBV10-1 and TRBJ2-3, with 8 nucleotides matching TRBD2. V lost 8 bases, J lost 2 bases, and 3 bases stayed unmatched. The V gene's germline CDR1 is WNHNN and CDR2 SYGVQD (reference sequence). CDR3 length: 13 residues. CDR3 amino acids: CASGGLDTDTQYF. In nucleotides, the CDR3 is TGCGCCAGCGGGGGACTAGACACAGATACGCAGTATTTT.

This clone was observed a single time. The chain combines TRBV7-2 with TRBJ2-5; possibly TRBD1 for D (6 bases). CDR3 length: 12 residues. V lost 6 bases, J lost 1 base, and 6 bases lay in between. CDR1 and CDR2 from the germline V gene are SGHTA and FQGNSA. DNA of the CDR3: TGTGCCAGCAGGACAGGCCAAGAGACCCAGTACTTC. Translated: CASRTGQETQYF.

The chain is built from TRBV18 and TRBJ2-2, with D perhaps given as TRBD1 or TRBD2 (6 bases each). CDR1 and CDR2 from the germline V gene are KGHSH and LQKENI. Between the trimmed V and J ends, which lost 0 bases and 3 bases, there was a span of 14 bases. This CDR3 has 17 residues. In DNA form, the CDR3 reads TGTGCCAGCTCACCACCGACGGGGGCGGGCTACACCGGGGAGCTGTTTTTT. Its translation is CASSPPTGAGYTGELFF.

The chain joins TRBV5-1 to TRBJ1-1, with 7 bases aligning to TRBD1. J lost 1 base, V lost 4 bases, and 7 bases had no gene match. This CDR3 has 15 amino acids. Germline V lookup: CDR1 SGHRS, CDR2 YFSETQ. The CDR3 DNA follows: TGCGCCAGCAGCCAATGGACAGGCGCGAACACTGAAGCTTTCTTT. This translates into CASSQWTGANTEAFF.

The J gene is TRBJ2-7, the V gene TRBV9, with 7 bases matching TRBD1. The germline V gene has CDR1 SGDLS and CDR2 YYNGEE. V lost 4 bases and J lost 5; bases outside the gene matches: 6. The CDR3 is made up of 13 amino acids. CDR3 region: CASSTGVGDEQYF. CDR3 bases: TGTGCCAGCAGCACAGGGGTAGGGGACGAGCAGTACTTC.

The V gene is TRBV19, the J gene TRBJ2-7; 9 bases align to TRBD1. Germline values: CDR1 LNHDA, CDR2 SQIVND (reference sequence). The CDR3 contains 13 residues. V lost 11 bases, J lost 1 base, and 6 bases stayed unmatched. The CDR3 reads CARKDRGSYEQYF. Written as DNA, the CDR3 is TGTGCCCGCAAGGACAGGGGTTCCTACGAGCAGTACTTC.

The J gene is TRBJ1-2, the V gene TRBV5-6; 10 nucleotides agree with TRBD1. The germline V gene has CDR1 SGHDT and CDR2 YYEEEE. After removal of 4 bases from V and 8 bases from J, the junction contained 8 bases not matched to a gene. The CDR3 is made up of 14 amino acids. The CDR3 region is CASSHGDRGRGYTF. The CDR3 coding sequence is TGTGCCAGCAGCCATGGGGACAGGGGCAGAGGCTACACCTTC.

This clone was detected only a few times. The chain links TRBV10-3 to TRBJ1-1, with 8 bases lining up with TRBD1. With 7 bases clipped from V and 4 bases from J, the junction kept 5 bases outside the gene matches. The germline V gene encodes CDR1 ENHRY and CDR2 SYGVKD. This CDR3 contains 13 residues. DNA of the CDR3: TGTGCCATCAATCGACAGGGGAGCACTGAAGCTTTCTTT. Translating gives CAINRQGSTEAFF.

The gene calls are TRBV5-4 and TRBJ1-6; a weak D match, TRBD1 (5 bases). CDR3 length equals 14 residues. Germline assignment: CDR1 SGHNT and CDR2 YYREEE (reference sequence). V was trimmed by 0 bases and J by 11 bases, leaving 12 bases between them. CDR3 amino acids: CASSLGSVGAPLHF. CDR3 bases: TGTGCCAGCAGCTTGGGGTCGGTAGGGGCACCCCTCCACTTT.

The chain links TRBV2 to TRBJ2-3, with unresolved D. Germline-derived CDR1 and CDR2 are SNHLY and FYNNEI. V lost 4 bases, J lost 0 bases, and 5 bases lay in between. This CDR3 contains 13 residues. CDR3 in amino acids: CASSAFSTDTQYF. The CDR3 DNA reads TGTGCCAGCAGTGCGTTTAGCACAGATACGCAGTATTTT. Based on the CDR3 plus reference TRBV2 and TRBJ2-3, the full variable domain is EPEVTQTPSHQVTQMGQEVILRCVPISNHLYFYWYRQILGQKVEFLVSFYNNEISEKSEIFDDQFSVERPDGSNFTLKIRSTKLEDSAMYFCASSAFSTDTQYFGPGTRLTVL.

The rearrangement joins TRBV6-5 to TRBJ2-5; D is perhaps TRBD1 (5 bases). The length of the CDR3 is 14 residues. V dropped 5 bases and J dropped 5 bases, with 15 bases sitting between them. CDR1 is MNHEY, CDR2 SVGAGI, per germline. The CDR3 region has the DNA TGTGCCAGCAGTAACCCCCGCAGGGTCGAGACCCAGTACTTC. Protein product: CASSNPRRVETQYF.

J is TRBJ1-3 and V is TRBV30, with no clear D. This CDR3 spans 15 amino acids. Germline CDR1 reads GTSNPN; CDR2 reads SVGIG (reference sequence). Trimming removed 0 bases from V and 7 bases from J, with 16 bases in between. The CDR3 spells CAWSVLGTISNTIYF. In nucleotides, the CDR3 is TGTGCCTGGAGTGTACTCGGCACAATATCTAACACCATATATTTT.

This rearrangement joins TRBV18 to TRBJ2-1; possible D gene TRBD2, 6 bases. V dropped 3 bases and J dropped 10 bases, with 19 bases sitting between them. CDR3 length equals 15 residues. Germline CDR1 KGHSH, CDR2 LQKENI. DNA of the CDR3: TGTGCCAGCTCACCTTCCGGGACTGACGCCATCGAGCAGTTCTTC. It specifies CASSPSGTDAIEQFF.

The chain links TRBV2 to TRBJ2-7, with 9 positions matching TRBD1. V lost 2 bases to trimming and J lost 6 bases; unmatched junction nucleotides: 2. The CDR3 length is 13 residues. Germline V gene lookup returns CDR1 SNHLY and CDR2 FYNNEI. CDR3 nucleotide sequence: TGTGCCAGCAGTGAATACAGGGGGCTCGAGCAGTACTTC. Translation: CASSEYRGLEQYF.

The count of this clone is one. The genes are TRBV4-1 and TRBJ1-2; D is unresolved. The CDR3 sequence is 15 residues long. Trimming pared 1 base from V and 4 bases from J, leaving 13 bases between. The germline CDR1 and CDR2 sequences are MGHRA and YSYEKL. CDR3 protein: CASSQGEAGIYGYTF. As DNA, the CDR3 is TGCGCCAGCAGCCAAGGAGAGGCAGGAATCTATGGCTACACCTTC.

The chain links TRBV6-1 to TRBJ1-1; 7 bases agree with TRBD1. J gave up 1 base and V 4 bases, and 3 bases lay outside the gene matches. In germline, CDR1 is MNHNS, CDR2 SASEGT. This CDR3 spans 14 amino acids. CDR3 protein: CASSVTGWNTEAFF. The CDR3 coding sequence is TGTGCCAGCAGTGTGACAGGGTGGAACACTGAAGCTTTCTTT.

This clone showed up just once. V and J are TRBV7-8 and TRBJ2-4; no clear D gene. The CDR3 contains 17 residues. The germline CDR1 and CDR2 sequences are SGHVS and FQNEAQ. V was clipped by 0 bases and J by 4 bases, with 16 bases between them. This CDR3 is CASSLADGVVVKNIQYF. The DNA for the CDR3 is TGTGCCAGCAGCTTAGCGGACGGCGTGGTTGTAAAAAACATTCAGTACTTC.

The chain combines TRBV28 with TRBJ2-7, with a possible D match to TRBD1 (5 bases). V gave up 6 bases and J gave up 5 bases, with 11 bases separating them. CDR3 length: 12 amino acids. Germline assignment: CDR1 MDHEN and CDR2 SYDVKM. The CDR3 sequence is CASRPTGDEQYF. CDR3 in DNA: TGTGCCAGCAGACCCACAGGTGACGAGCAGTACTTC.

The chain employs TRBV2 and TRBJ2-7; 16 bases line up with TRBD2. The CDR3 is made up of 13 amino acids. V lost 9 bases, J lost 9 bases, and 5 bases stayed unmatched. In germline, CDR1 is SNHLY, CDR2 FYNNEI. The CDR3 reads CARTGTSGRVQYF. The CDR3, as DNA: TGTGCCAGGACCGGGACTAGCGGGAGGGTGCAGTACTTC.

Only one count was recorded for this clone. This chain connects TRBV18 to TRBJ1-2; no clear D gene. Between the trimmed V and J ends, which lost 4 bases and 2 bases, there was a span of 14 bases. Looked up from germline, CDR1 is KGHSH and CDR2 is LQKENI. The length of the CDR3 is 15 residues. CDR3 protein: CASSRGPLRNYGYTF. The DNA for the CDR3 is TGTGCCAGCTCACGAGGGCCACTTCGGAACTATGGCTACACCTTC.

The V and J genes are TRBV5-4 and TRBJ2-1; 9 nucleotides agree with TRBD2. This CDR3 spans 16 amino acids. Germline CDR1 SGHNT, CDR2 YYREEE (reference sequence). V was clipped by 1 base and J by 9 bases; unmatched bases: 11. The CDR3 nucleotides read TGTGCCAGCAGCTTGAATTCGGGACTAGCTGTAAGTGAGCAGTTCTTC. This gives the protein CASSLNSGLAVSEQFF.

Regarding this clone: Other DNA sequences of this sample code for an identical CDR3. The J gene is TRBJ2-6, the V gene TRBV5-1; 11 bases line up with TRBD1. The V segment lost 2 bases and the J segment 4 bases; nucleotides outside the gene matches: 2. The CDR3 runs 16 residues. The germline V gene has CDR1 SGHRS and CDR2 YFSETQ. CDR3 sequence reads: CASSLGQGAGANVLTF. CDR3 bases: TGCGCCAGCAGCTTAGGACAGGGGGCCGGGGCCAACGTCCTGACTTTC.